This TCR beta chain was recovered during a study of blood T cell repertoires in COVID-19. This CDR3 has 14 amino acids. From germline, CDR1 is SGHRS and CDR2 YFSETQ. The V gene lost 0 bases and the J gene lost 3 bases, with 10 bases spanning the gap. TCRdb's copy holds only in-frame clones and misses some; the assay was immunoSEQ multiplex PCR. The sample holds about 110,000 clones; about 85% are singletons and the top ten take over 2%. The sequencing input was peripheral blood. The receptor's source is a human donor in a cohort sampled during active COVID-19. V is TRBV5-1 and J is TRBJ2-7; D is undetermined. CDR3 nucleotide sequence: TGCGCCAGCAGCTTGGTCCTAGGCGACTACGAGCAGTACTTC. Its translation is CASSLVLGDYEQYF.